The 4 T cell receptor beta chains below all came from one sample that was sequenced in a study of T cell responses to AZD1222 COVID-19 vaccine (dated by TCRdb to about 2021). Library method: the immunoSEQ multiplex PCR assay. Sourced from immuneACCESS, this table was stored by TCRdb with only in-frame sequences that have V and J called. A share of the clones is absent; for the studies checked, an unresolved V gene accounts for under half, and the remainder has no known explanation. Counted in this sample were 130,000 to 150,000 clones; about 90% of them appeared once. The top ten clones comprise around 5% of the sample. The sample's time point label, decoded: baseline before first vaccination. The source was peripheral blood, collected on day 0 of AZD1222 vaccination. All receptors derive from an adult in good health.

V usage is TRBV4-1 and J usage is TRBJ2-5; the D is unclear. This CDR3 has 13 amino acids. V lost 0 bases and J lost 5, with 7 bases in between. The germline V gene has CDR1 MGHRA and CDR2 YSYEKL. The CDR3 region is CASSQEGPETQYF. The CDR3 DNA is TGCGCCAGCAGCCAAGAGGGTCCCGAGACCCAGTACTTC.

The rearrangement joins TRBV3-1 (or the pseudogene TRBV3-2) to TRBJ2-3; D unresolved. Trimming stripped 6 bases from V and 6 bases from J, with 7 bases between. The CDR3 contains 11 residues. CDR1 LGHDT and CDR2 YNNKEL come from the germline V gene (reference sequence). The CDR3 DNA sequence: TGTGCCAGCAGGGCAGCGGATACGCAGTATTTT. Translating gives CASRAADTQYF.

The chain links TRBV28 to TRBJ1-1; 8 nucleotides line up with TRBD1. Germline CDR1 reads MDHEN; CDR2 reads SYDVKM. With V trimmed by 6 bases and J by 3 bases, 0 bases remained unmatched. This CDR3 contains 12 residues. Here the CDR3 reads CASRQGDTEAFF. The CDR3 DNA reads TGTGCCAGCAGACAGGGGGACACTGAAGCTTTCTTT.

V gene TRBV7-9 combines with J gene TRBJ2-2, with a possible D match to TRBD1 (6 bases). V lost 1 base and J 6 bases, leaving 9 bases between the germline ends. Germline lookup yields CDR1 SEHNR and CDR2 FQNEAQ (reference sequence). CDR3 length: 14 residues. CDR3 bases: TGTGCCAGCAGCTTAGGGGCAGGGGCCGGGGAGCTGTTTTTT. Translation gives CASSLGAGAGELFF.